The 19 T cell receptor beta chains below come from one sample, sequenced in a study of technical replicates of blood from a few donors. TCRdb keeps only in-frame clones here, not all; method: immunoSEQ multiplex PCR. The table records some 13,000 clones, 95% of them present only once. The sequenced sample was PBMCs. The receptor set was obtained from a human donor in good health.

The chain has TRBV19 and TRBJ2-2; weak D call: TRBD2 (6 bases). The CDR3 has 13 residues. The V gene's germline CDR1 is LNHDA and CDR2 SQIVND (reference sequence). Trimming removed 7 bases at V and 3 bases at J, with 9 bases between. This CDR3 is CASTPGDTGELFF. The CDR3 coding sequence is TGTGCCAGTACCCCGGGGGACACCGGGGAGCTGTTTTTT.

This chain joins TRBV5-6 and TRBJ2-7; 11 bases match TRBD2. CDR1 is SGHDT, CDR2 YYEEEE, per germline. The V and J ends lost 4 bases and 0 bases, in that order; junction bases with no gene match: 9. This CDR3 contains 17 residues. This CDR3 is CASSSSGLAVSSYEQYF. CDR3 sequence (DNA): TGTGCCAGCAGCAGCTCGGGACTAGCGGTGAGCTCCTACGAGCAGTACTTC.

V and J are TRBV29-1 and TRBJ2-3, with 7 positions matching TRBD1. Per the germline V gene, CDR1 is SQVTM and CDR2 is ANQGSEA. Trimming at V came to 7 bases and at J to 4 bases, leaving 5 bases not matched to a gene. The CDR3 is 12 residues long. CDR3 in amino acids: CSEIQGPDTQYF. The CDR3 nucleotides read TGCAGCGAGATACAGGGGCCAGATACGCAGTATTTT.

Only one count was recorded for this clone. The rearrangement joins TRBV30 to TRBJ2-7; 9 bases fit TRBD1. V shed 8 bases, J shed 0 bases, and the junction held 8 bases outside the gene matches. CDR1 and CDR2 from the germline V gene are GTSNPN and SVGIG (reference sequence). The CDR3 is 14 amino acids. The CDR3 region has the DNA TGTGCCCAATCGGGACAGGGCGGCTCCTACGAGCAGTACTTC. Translating it yields CAQSGQGGSYEQYF.

This chain joins TRBV2 and TRBJ1-4; 7 positions match TRBD1. This CDR3 contains 13 residues. CDR1 and CDR2 from the germline V gene are SNHLY and FYNNEI. V shed 8 bases and J 8 bases; nucleotides not matched to a gene: 8. The DNA for the CDR3 is TGTGCCAGCGCGCAGGGGGGAGGAGAAAAACTGTTTTTT. Residues: CASAQGGGEKLFF.

The J gene is TRBJ2-1, the V gene TRBV5-1; no reliable D call. V lost 1 base and J 4 bases, leaving 15 bases between the germline ends. This CDR3 region has 16 residues. Germline assignment: CDR1 SGHRS and CDR2 YFSETQ. CDR3 amino acids: CASSLSNSVAYNEQFF. CDR3 bases: TGCGCCAGCAGCTTGTCTAACTCTGTAGCTTACAATGAGCAGTTCTTC.

The genes are TRBV27 and TRBJ2-7; D perhaps matches TRBD1 (6 bases). Looked up from germline, CDR1 is MNHEY and CDR2 is SMNVEV (reference sequence). The CDR3 runs to 14 residues. Trimming pared 4 bases from V and 1 base from J, leaving 11 bases between. The chain's CDR3 is CASSYQGQSYEQYF. The CDR3 DNA reads as TGTGCCAGCAGTTACCAGGGGCAATCCTACGAGCAGTACTTC.

CDR3 sequence (DNA): TGTGCCAGCAGCGGGGTGGGGAGATACGAGCAGTACTTC. Protein sequence: CASSGVGRYEQYF. This chain connects TRBV27 to TRBJ2-7; tentatively, D is TRBD2 (5 bases). Trimming took off 6 bases at V and 4 bases at J, with 13 bases between the two ends. The germline gives CDR1 MNHEY, CDR2 SMNVEV (reference sequence). The CDR3 length is 13 residues.

The chain couples TRBV7-3 to TRBJ2-7; tentative D call: TRBD2 (5 bases). Germline V CDR1 and CDR2: SGHTA, FQGTGA. Deletions cut 2 bases from V and 2 bases from J, with 13 bases between. The CDR3 is 15 amino acids. The CDR3 DNA reads TGTGCCAGCAGCTTAGGACCAATCGGGGCCTACGAGCAGTACTTC. It yields the protein CASSLGPIGAYEQYF. The variable domain in full, completed from reference TRBV7-3 and TRBJ2-7, reads GAGVSQTPSNKVTEKGKYVELRCDPISGHTALYWYRQSLGQGPEFLIYFQGTGAADDSGLPNDRFFAVRPEGSVSTLKIQRTERGDSAVYLCASSLGPIGAYEQYFGPGTRLTVT.

V gene TRBV11-2 combines with J gene TRBJ1-1, with 10 bases identical to TRBD1. The germline V gene has CDR1 SGHAT and CDR2 FQNNGV. V shed 1 base and J 4 bases; nucleotides not matched to a gene: 3. The CDR3 length is 15 residues. For the CDR3, the DNA is TGTGCCAGCAGCTTAGGGACAGGGGGGCCCACTGAAGCTTTCTTT. Encoded protein: CASSLGTGGPTEAFF.

This clone was counted a single time. The V and J genes are TRBV10-3 and TRBJ2-5, with 8 positions matching TRBD1. This CDR3 comprises 16 residues. The germline V gene has CDR1 ENHRY and CDR2 SYGVKD. J lost 5 bases, V lost 1 base, and 9 bases had no gene match. For the CDR3, the DNA is TGTGCCATCAGTGAGTTCGGACAGGGAGTATCGGAGACCCAGTACTTC. Protein: CAISEFGQGVSETQYF.

The V call is TRBV6-5, the J call TRBJ2-1; D may be TRBD1 (7 bases). The CDR3 totals 14 residues. Trimming took off 2 bases at V and 3 bases at J, with 8 bases between the two ends. The V gene's germline CDR1 is MNHEY and CDR2 SVGAGI. The CDR3 spells CASSYQGGYNEQFF. The CDR3, as DNA: TGTGCCAGCAGTTACCAGGGGGGCTACAATGAGCAGTTCTTC.

The gene calls are TRBV5-1 and TRBJ2-7; 12 nucleotides match TRBD1. V shed 3 bases and J 7 bases; nucleotides not matched to a gene: 11. This CDR3 contains 16 residues. Germline V gene sequence: CDR1 SGHRS, CDR2 YFSETQ. CDR3 protein: CASSSRRGTGGWEQYF. The CDR3 DNA sequence: TGCGCCAGCAGCTCCCGGCGCGGGACAGGGGGCTGGGAGCAGTACTTC.

This chain links TRBV7-9 with TRBJ2-7, with 8 bases lining up with TRBD1. V dropped 6 bases and J dropped 4; count of bases not matched to a gene: 2. This CDR3 has 12 residues. CDR1 SEHNR and CDR2 FQNEAQ come from the germline V gene (reference sequence). CDR3 coding DNA: TGTGCCAGCAGGGACAGGGAATACGAGCAGTACTTC. It encodes CASRDREYEQYF.

V usage is TRBV7-9 and J usage is TRBJ1-2, with D tentatively TRBD1 (6 bases). The length of the CDR3 is 15 residues. Trimming cost V 5 bases and J 2 bases, with 15 bases left between them. Germline V gene data show CDR1 as SEHNR and CDR2 as FQNEAQ (reference sequence). The CDR3 here is CASSRDTFFNYGYTF. The CDR3 DNA reads as TGTGCCAGCAGCCGGGACACCTTTTTCAACTATGGCTACACCTTC.

The rearrangement joins TRBV27 to TRBJ2-7; D perhaps matches TRBD1 (6 bases). V lost 2 bases to trimming and J lost 2 bases, with 16 bases between them. Looked up from germline, CDR1 is MNHEY and CDR2 is SMNVEV (reference sequence). CDR3 length equals 16 residues. CDR3 nucleotide sequence: TGTGCCAGCAGTTTACGAGGGGAGACAGGAACCTACGAGCAGTACTTC. Its protein is CASSLRGETGTYEQYF.

This chain joins TRBV4-1 and TRBJ2-2; 10 nucleotides align to TRBD1. Germline loops: CDR1 MGHRA, CDR2 YSYEKL. V lost 8 bases, J lost 4 bases, and 16 bases stayed unmatched. The CDR3 covers 18 residues. The DNA of the CDR3 is TGCGCCAGCTACCAGCCAAATCGACAGGGGGCGGCCACCGGGGAGCTGTTTTTT. It encodes CASYQPNRQGAATGELFF.

This chain links TRBV10-3 with TRBJ2-7, with 10 nucleotides matching TRBD2. From germline, CDR1 is ENHRY and CDR2 SYGVKD. With V trimmed by 10 bases and J by 2 bases, 17 bases remained unmatched. This CDR3 comprises 17 residues. DNA for the CDR3: TGTGCCACCAGACAGGGAGGACTAGCGGATCCTACCTACGAGCAGTACTTC. As protein: CATRQGGLADPTYEQYF.

This rearrangement joins TRBV28 to TRBJ2-2; 12 nucleotides align to TRBD1. The CDR3 spans 17 residues. Germline values: CDR1 MDHEN, CDR2 SYDVKM. V shed 5 bases, J shed 5 bases, and the junction held 9 bases outside the gene matches. The CDR3 protein is CASSGTGGAIRTGELFF. Here the CDR3 DNA reads TGTGCCAGCAGTGGGACAGGGGGCGCGATTAGGACCGGGGAGCTGTTTTTT.